This T cell receptor (beta chain) comes out of a study of CD8 T cells in Susac syndrome. Trimming removed 2 bases at V and 6 bases at J, with 11 bases between. This CDR3 comprises 13 residues. From germline, CDR1 is SEHNR and CDR2 FQNEAQ (reference sequence). This clonotype was recorded once. The authors reverse transcribed roughly 0.5 to 1 ug RNA with random hexamers. TCRdb re-called the immunoSEQ multiplex PCR reads through MiXCR, storing one row per CDR3 protein. The sample has approximately 170,000 distinct CDR3 sequences; roughly 94% are singletons. V gene TRBV7-9 combines with J gene TRBJ2-7, with D uncertain. This sequence was found in a human donor with multiple sclerosis. The sequencing input was CD4+ T cells from PBMCs. Here the CDR3 DNA reads TGTGCCAGCAGCTTAAGCCAAGATAGCGAGCAGTACTTC. This gives the protein CASSLSQDSEQYF.